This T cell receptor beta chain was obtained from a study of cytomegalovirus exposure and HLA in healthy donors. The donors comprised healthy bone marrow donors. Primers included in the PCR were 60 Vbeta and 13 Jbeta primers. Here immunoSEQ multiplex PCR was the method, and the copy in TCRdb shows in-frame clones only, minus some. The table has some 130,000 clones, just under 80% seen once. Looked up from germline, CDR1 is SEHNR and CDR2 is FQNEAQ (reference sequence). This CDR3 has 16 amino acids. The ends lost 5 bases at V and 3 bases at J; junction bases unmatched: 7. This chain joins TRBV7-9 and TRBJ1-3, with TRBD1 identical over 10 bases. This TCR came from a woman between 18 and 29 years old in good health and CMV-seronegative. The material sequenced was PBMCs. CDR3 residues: CASSLGTGEFGNTIYF. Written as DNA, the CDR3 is TGTGCCAGCAGCCTCGGGACAGGGGAGTTTGGAAACACCATATATTTT. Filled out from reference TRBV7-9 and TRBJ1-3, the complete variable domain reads DTGVSQNPRHKITKRGQNVTFRCDPISEHNRLYWYRQTLGQGPEFLTYFQNEAQLEKSRLLSDRFSAERPKGSFSTLEIQRTEQGDSAMYLCASSLGTGEFGNTIYFGEGSWLTVV.